The TCR beta chain described here comes from a study of T cells after yellow fever vaccination. Study-wide results and limits: Clones from primary vaccination mostly reappeared after the booster (approximately 96% CD4, approximately 86% CD8). Peaking faster, on day 5 versus 15, the secondary response was nonetheless weaker. A minor fraction of clonotypes spanned both CD4 and CD8 compartments.

Per the germline V gene, CDR1 is MNHEY and CDR2 is SVGAGI. The CDR3 runs 14 residues. V was pared by 7 bases and J by 7 bases, with 7 bases of the junction left unmatched. Synthesis of TCR cDNA relied on 5'RACE template switching, which attached a universal primer site and UMIs. TCRdb reprocessed the 5' RACE reads with MiXCR, giving one entry per CDR3 protein. The repertoire holds 300,000 to 400,000 distinct CDR3 sequences, with under 15% as singletons. This clonotype turned up a few times. Its cognate antigen is unknown. The chain joins TRBV6-5 to TRBJ2-3, with 11 positions matching TRBD1. Sample: CD4+ T cells sorted from PBMCs, taken 15 days after the yellow fever booster vaccination. This receptor was taken from a man aged 18 to 29 who received the YFV17D yellow fever vaccine. CDR3 sequence (DNA): TGTGCCAGCACCTCCGGGACAGGGGGGTATACGCAGTATTTT. Residues: CASTSGTGGYTQYF.